This TCR beta chain was found in a study of CD8+ T cells in alopecia areata. The wider study: The drug, oral tofacitinib, was given to treated patients at 5 to 10 mg twice daily. The study, taken as a whole, reports: Higher clonality and more expanded CD8+ clones appeared in lesional than normal scalp. Alphabeta T cells residing in normal skin are also sequenced in scalp samples.

As to this clone: Its antigen remains unidentified.

RNA extraction was followed by reverse transcription into cDNA, which acted as the sequencing template. Using immunoSEQ multiplex PCR, the repertoire was profiled, and TCRdb retains in-frame clones only, with some absent. The sample shows roughly 250,000 clones, about two thirds of them seen only once. The source was CD4+ T cells sorted from blood, collected at week 0. The sequence was obtained from a human donor with alopecia areata.

This CDR3 is CASSLGDRATGELFF. CDR3 in DNA: TGTGCCAGCAGCTTGGGGGACAGGGCTACCGGGGAGCTGTTTTTT. The chain uses TRBV5-6 and TRBJ2-2; 9 bases agree with TRBD1. The CDR3 has 15 residues. V lost 0 bases and J lost 5; bases outside the gene matches: 2. Germline V gene sequence: CDR1 SGHDT, CDR2 YYEEEE.